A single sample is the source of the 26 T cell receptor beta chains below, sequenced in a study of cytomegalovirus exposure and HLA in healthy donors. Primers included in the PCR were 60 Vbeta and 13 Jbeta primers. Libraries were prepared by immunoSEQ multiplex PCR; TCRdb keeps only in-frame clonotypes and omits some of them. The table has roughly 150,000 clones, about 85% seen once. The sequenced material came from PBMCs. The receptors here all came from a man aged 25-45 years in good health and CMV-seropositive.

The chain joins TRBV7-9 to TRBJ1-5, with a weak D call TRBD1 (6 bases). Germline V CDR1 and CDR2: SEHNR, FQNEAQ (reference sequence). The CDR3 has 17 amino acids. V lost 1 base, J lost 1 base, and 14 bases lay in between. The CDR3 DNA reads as TGTGCCAGCAGCTTAGAGCTGGACAGCCTGAGCAATCAGCCCCAGCATTTT. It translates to CASSLELDSLSNQPQHF.

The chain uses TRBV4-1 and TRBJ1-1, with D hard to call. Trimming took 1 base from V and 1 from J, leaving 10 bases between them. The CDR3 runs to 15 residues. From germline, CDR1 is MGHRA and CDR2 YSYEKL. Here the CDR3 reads CASSQVEQPNTEAFF. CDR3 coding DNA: TGCGCCAGCAGCCAAGTCGAACAGCCGAACACTGAAGCTTTCTTT.

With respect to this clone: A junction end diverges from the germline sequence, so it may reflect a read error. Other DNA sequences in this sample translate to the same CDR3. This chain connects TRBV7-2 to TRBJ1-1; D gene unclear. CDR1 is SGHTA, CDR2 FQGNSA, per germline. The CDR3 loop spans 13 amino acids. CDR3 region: CASSLRRDTEAFF. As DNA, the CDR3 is TGTGCCAGTAGCTTACGTCGGGACACTGAAGCTTTCTTT.

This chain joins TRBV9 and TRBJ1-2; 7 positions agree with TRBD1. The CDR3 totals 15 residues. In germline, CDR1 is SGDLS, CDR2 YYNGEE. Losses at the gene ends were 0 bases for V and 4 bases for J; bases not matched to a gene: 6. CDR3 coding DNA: TGTGCCAGCAGCGTAGCCGGGACAGCCCTCTATGGCTACACCTTC. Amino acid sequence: CASSVAGTALYGYTF.

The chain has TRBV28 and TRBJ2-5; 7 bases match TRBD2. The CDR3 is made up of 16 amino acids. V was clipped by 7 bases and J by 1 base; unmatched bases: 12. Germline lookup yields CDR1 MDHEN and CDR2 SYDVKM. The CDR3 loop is CASTHEGREGQETQYF. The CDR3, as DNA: TGTGCCAGCACCCACGAAGGCAGGGAGGGCCAAGAGACCCAGTACTTC.

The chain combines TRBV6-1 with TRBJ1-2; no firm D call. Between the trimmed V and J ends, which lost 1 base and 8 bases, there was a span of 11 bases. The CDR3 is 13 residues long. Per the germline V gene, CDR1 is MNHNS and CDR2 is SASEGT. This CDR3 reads CASSEGGSYGYTF. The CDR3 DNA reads TGTGCCAGCAGTGAAGGAGGGAGTTACGGCTACACCTTC.

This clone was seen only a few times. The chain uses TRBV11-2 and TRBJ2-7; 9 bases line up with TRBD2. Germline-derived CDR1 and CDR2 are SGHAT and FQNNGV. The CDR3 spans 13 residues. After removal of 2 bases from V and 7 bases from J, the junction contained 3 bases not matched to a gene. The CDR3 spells CASSLRSGREQYF. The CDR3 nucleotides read TGTGCCAGCAGCTTACGGAGCGGGAGGGAGCAGTACTTC.

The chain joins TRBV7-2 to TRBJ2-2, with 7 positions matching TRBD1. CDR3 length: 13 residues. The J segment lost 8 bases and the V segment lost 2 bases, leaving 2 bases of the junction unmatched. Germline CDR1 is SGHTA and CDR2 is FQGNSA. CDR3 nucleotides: TGTGCCAGCAGCTTAAGGGGGCGTGGGGAGCTGTTTTTT. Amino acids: CASSLRGRGELFF.

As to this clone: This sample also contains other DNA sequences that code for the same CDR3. CDR3 sequence: CASSQGPGTSGRNEQFF. The DNA of the CDR3 is TGCGCCAGCAGCCAAGGACCCGGGACTAGCGGGAGAAATGAGCAGTTCTTC. The rearrangement uses TRBV4-1 and TRBJ2-1; 14 bases fit TRBD2. V gave up 1 base and J gave up 7 bases; unmatched junction bases: 6. Germline values: CDR1 MGHRA, CDR2 YSYEKL. The CDR3 is 17 amino acids.

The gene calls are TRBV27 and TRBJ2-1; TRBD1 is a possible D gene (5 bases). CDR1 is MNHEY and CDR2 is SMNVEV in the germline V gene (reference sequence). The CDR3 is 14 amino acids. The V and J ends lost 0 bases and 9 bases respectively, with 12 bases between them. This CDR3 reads CASSLSPRVGEQFF. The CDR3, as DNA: TGTGCCAGCAGTTTATCCCCCAGGGTAGGTGAGCAGTTCTTC.

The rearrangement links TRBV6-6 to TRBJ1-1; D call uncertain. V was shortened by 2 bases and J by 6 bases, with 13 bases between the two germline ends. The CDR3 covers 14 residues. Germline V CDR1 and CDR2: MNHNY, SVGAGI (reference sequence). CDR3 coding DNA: TGTGCCAGCAGTTACAAGGCTAGGATGGCTGAAGCTTTCTTT. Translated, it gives CASSYKARMAEAFF.

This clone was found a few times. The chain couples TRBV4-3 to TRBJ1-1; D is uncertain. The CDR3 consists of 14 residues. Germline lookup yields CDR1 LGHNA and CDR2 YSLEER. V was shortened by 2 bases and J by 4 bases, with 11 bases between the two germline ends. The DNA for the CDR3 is TGCGCCAGCAGCCAACTTTACAGCCCCACTGAAGCTTTCTTT. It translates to CASSQLYSPTEAFF.

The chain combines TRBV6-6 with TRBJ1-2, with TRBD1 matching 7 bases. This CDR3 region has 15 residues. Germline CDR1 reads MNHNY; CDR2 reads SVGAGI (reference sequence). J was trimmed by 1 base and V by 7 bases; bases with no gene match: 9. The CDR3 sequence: CASTLGTAGNYGYTF. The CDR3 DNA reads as TGTGCCAGCACCCTAGGGACAGCCGGTAACTATGGCTACACCTTC.

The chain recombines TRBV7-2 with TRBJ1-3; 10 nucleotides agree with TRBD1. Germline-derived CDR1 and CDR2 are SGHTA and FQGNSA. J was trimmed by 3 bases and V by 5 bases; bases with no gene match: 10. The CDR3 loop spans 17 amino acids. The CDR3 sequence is CASSLTPGQGYGNTIYF. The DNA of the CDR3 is TGTGCCAGCAGCCTCACACCGGGACAGGGGTATGGAAACACCATATATTTT.

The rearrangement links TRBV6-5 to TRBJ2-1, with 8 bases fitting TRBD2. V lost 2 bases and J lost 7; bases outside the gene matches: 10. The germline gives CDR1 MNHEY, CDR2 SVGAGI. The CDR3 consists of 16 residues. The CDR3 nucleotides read TGTGCCAGCAGTTACCCCATGAGCGGGAGCGGGAATGAGCAGTTCTTC. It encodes CASSYPMSGSGNEQFF.

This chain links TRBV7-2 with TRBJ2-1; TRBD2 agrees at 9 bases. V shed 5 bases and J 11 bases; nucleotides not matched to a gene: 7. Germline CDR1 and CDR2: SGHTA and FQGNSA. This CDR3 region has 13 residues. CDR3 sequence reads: CASSQVLAGQQFF. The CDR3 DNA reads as TGTGCCAGCAGCCAGGTTCTAGCGGGGCAGCAGTTCTTC.

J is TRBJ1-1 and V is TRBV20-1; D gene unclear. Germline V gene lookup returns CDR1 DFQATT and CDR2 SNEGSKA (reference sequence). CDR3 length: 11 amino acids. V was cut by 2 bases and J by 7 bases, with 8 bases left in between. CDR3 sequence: CSARPSLEAFF. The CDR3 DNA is TGCAGTGCTAGACCGAGCCTTGAAGCTTTCTTT.

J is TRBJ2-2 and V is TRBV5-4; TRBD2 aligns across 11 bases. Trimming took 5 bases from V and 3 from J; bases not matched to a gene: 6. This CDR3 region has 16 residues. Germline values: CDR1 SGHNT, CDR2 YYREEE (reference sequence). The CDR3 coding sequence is TGTGCCAGCAGTTCGGGACTAGCGGACTACACCGGGGAGCTGTTTTTT. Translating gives CASSSGLADYTGELFF. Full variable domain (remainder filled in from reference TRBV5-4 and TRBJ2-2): ETGVTQSPTHLIKTRGQQVTLRCSSQSGHNTVSWYQQALGQGPQFIFQYYREEENGRGNFPPRFSGLQFPNYSSELNVNALELDDSALYLCASSSGLADYTGELFFGEGSRLTVL.

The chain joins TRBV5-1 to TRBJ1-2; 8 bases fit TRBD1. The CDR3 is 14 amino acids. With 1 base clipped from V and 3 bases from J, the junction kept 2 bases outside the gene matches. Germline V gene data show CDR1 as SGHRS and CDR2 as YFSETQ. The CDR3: CASSLKDRDYGYTF. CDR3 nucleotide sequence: TGCGCCAGCAGCTTGAAGGACAGGGACTATGGCTACACCTTC.

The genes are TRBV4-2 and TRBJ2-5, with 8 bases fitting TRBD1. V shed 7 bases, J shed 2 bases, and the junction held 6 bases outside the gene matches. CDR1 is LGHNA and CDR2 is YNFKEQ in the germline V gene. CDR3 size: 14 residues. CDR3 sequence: CASTPRQGQETQYF. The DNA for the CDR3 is TGTGCCAGCACCCCCAGACAGGGGCAAGAGACCCAGTACTTC.

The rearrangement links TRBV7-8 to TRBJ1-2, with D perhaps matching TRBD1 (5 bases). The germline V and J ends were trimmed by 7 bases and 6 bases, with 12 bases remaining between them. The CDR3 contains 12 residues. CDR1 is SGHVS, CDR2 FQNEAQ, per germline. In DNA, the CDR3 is TGTGCCAGCACCCCTGGGGCAGATGGCTACACCTTC. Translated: CASTPGADGYTF.

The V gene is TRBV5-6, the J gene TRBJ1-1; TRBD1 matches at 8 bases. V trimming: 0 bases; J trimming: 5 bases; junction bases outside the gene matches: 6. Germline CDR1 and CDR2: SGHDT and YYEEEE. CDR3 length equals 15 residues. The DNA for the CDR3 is TGTGCCAGCAGCTTGGTAGCAGGGGGCGAGACTGAAGCTTTCTTT. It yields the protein CASSLVAGGETEAFF.

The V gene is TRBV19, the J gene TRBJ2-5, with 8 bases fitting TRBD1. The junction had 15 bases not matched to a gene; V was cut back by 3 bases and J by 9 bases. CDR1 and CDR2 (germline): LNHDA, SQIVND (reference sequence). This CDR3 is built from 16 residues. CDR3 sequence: CASSITGQGLPRPQYF. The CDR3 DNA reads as TGTGCCAGTAGTATCACCGGACAGGGCCTCCCAAGGCCCCAGTACTTC.

The CDR3 DNA is TGCGCCAGCCAAGACGGGACTAGCGGGAGGGAAAGCACCGGGGAGCTGTTTTTT. This encodes CASQDGTSGRESTGELFF. This chain joins TRBV10-1 and TRBJ2-2; 16 bases agree with TRBD2. V was clipped by 8 bases and J by 4 bases; unmatched bases: 10. CDR1 WNHNN and CDR2 SYGVQD come from the germline V gene (reference sequence). CDR3 length equals 18 residues.

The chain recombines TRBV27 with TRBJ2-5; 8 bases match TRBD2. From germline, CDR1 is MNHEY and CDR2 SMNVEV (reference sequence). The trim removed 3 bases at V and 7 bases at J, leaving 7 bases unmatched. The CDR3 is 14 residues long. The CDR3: CASSFSGGGGTQYF. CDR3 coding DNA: TGTGCCAGCAGTTTTTCGGGAGGGGGAGGGACCCAGTACTTC.

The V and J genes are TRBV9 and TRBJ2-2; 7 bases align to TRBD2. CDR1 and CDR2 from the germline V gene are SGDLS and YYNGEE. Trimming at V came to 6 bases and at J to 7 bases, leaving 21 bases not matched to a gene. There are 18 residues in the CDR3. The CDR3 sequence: CASTPEYLGGRRNGELFF. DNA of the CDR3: TGTGCCAGCACCCCCGAATATTTGGGCGGGAGAAGGAACGGGGAGCTGTTTTTT.